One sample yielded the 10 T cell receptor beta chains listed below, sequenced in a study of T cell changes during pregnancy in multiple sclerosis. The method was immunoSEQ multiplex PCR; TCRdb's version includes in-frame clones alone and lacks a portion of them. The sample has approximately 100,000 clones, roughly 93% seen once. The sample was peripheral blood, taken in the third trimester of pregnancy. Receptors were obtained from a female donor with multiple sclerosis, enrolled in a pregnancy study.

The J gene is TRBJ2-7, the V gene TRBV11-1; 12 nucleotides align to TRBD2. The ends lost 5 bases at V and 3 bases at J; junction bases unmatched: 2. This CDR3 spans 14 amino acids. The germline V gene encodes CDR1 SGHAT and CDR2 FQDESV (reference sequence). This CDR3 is CASSRLAGDYEQYF. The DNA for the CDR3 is TGTGCCAGCAGCCGACTAGCGGGAGACTACGAGCAGTACTTC. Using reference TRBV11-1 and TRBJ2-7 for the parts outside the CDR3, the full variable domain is EAEVAQSPRYKITEKSQAVAFWCDPISGHATLYWYRQILGQGPELLVQFQDESVVDDSQLPKDRFSAERLKGVDSTLKIQPAELGDSAMYLCASSRLAGDYEQYFGPGTRLTVT.

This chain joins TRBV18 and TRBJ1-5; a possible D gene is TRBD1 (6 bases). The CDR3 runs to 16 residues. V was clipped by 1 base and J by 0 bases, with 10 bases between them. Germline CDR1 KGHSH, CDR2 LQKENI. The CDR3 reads CASSPLAGDSNQPQHF. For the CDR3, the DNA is TGTGCCAGCTCACCACTTGCAGGGGATAGCAATCAGCCCCAGCATTTT.

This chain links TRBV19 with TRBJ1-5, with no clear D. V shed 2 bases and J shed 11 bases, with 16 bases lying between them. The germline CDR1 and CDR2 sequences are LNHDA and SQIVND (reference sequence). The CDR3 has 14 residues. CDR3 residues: CASSIFTSPTAQHF. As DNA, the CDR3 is TGTGCCAGTAGTATATTCACTTCCCCCACGGCCCAGCATTTT.

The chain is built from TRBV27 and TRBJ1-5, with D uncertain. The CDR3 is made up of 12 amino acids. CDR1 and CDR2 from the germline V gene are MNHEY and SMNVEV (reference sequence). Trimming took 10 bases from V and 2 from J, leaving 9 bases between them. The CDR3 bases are TGTGCCATAGGAGGGCGCAATCAGCCCCAGCATTTT. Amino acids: CAIGGRNQPQHF.

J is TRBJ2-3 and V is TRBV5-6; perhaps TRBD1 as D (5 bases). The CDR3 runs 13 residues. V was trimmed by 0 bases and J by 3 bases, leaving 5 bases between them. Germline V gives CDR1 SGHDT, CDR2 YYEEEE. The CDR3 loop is CASSLEGTDTQYF. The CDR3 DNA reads TGTGCCAGCAGCTTGGAGGGGACAGATACGCAGTATTTT.

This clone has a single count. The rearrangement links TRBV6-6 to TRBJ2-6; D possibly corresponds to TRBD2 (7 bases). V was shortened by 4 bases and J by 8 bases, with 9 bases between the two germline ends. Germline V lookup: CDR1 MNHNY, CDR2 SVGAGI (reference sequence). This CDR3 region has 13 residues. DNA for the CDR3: TGTGCCAGCAGTTCGGGGGGCACCAACGTCCTGACTTTC. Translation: CASSSGGTNVLTF.

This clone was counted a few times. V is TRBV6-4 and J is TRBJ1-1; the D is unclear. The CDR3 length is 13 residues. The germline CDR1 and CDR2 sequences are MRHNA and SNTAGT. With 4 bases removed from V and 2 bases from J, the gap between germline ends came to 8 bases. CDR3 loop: CASSVGSNTEAFF. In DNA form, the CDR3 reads TGTGCCAGCAGTGTGGGCTCAAACACTGAAGCTTTCTTT.

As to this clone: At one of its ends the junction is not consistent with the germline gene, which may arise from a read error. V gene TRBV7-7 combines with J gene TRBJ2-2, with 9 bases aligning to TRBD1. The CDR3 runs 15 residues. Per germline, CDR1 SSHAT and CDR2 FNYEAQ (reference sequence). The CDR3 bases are TGTGCTAGCAGCTCCGGGACAGGGTTCACCGGGGAGCTGTTTTTT. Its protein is CASSSGTGFTGELFF.

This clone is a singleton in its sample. The CDR3 loop reads CASSYHGGMNTEAFF. Here the CDR3 DNA reads TGTGCCAGCAGTTACCACGGGGGGATGAACACTGAAGCTTTCTTT. The chain joins TRBV6-5 to TRBJ1-1; TRBD1 might be the D (5 bases). CDR3 size: 15 residues. V lost 2 bases and J 0 bases, leaving 10 bases between the germline ends. The germline CDR1 and CDR2 sequences are MNHEY and SVGAGI.

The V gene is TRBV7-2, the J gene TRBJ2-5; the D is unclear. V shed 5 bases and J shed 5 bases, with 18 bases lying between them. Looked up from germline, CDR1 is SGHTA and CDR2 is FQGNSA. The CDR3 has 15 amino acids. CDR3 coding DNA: TGTGCCAGCAGCCCACCCCGGTCAGGTGGGGAGACCCAGTACTTC. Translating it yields CASSPPRSGGETQYF.